This T cell receptor beta chain is drawn from a study of human T cells and chemical hapten exposure. Study-level information: Weekly administration of diphenylcyclopropenone to the scalp of patients continued throughout the roughly 22-week study. Women made up most patients, who had alopecia areata, totalis or universalis. Findings and caveats of the study: DPC sensitization left the count of TCRs above 1 in 1000 unchanged.

The time point was: patch test 1, 2 weeks after DPC sensitization. Treatment meaning: therapeutic diphenylcyclopropenone sensitization with weekly scalp DPC. Donors, patients with alopecia ranging from 18 to 70 years old and judged suitable for DPC, provided samples. A single record per CDR3 protein comes from TCRdb applying MiXCR to the RACE reads. Among 84,000 or so distinct CDR3 sequences, roughly a tenth were seen once, and the ten largest hold 2.2%. With regard to this clonotype: What it binds is not known.

The CDR3 is 23 amino acids. Germline lookup yields CDR1 MNHEY and CDR2 SVGEGT. Losses at the gene ends were 6 bases for V and 7 bases for J; bases not matched to a gene: 33. Sequenced material: whole blood, taken in connection with sensitization to the hapten diphenylcyclopropenone (DPC). The gene calls are TRBV6-2 or TRBV6-3 and TRBJ2-1; 10 bases line up with TRBD2. This TCR was recovered from a man in his forties or fifties with alopecia areata. Some clones in this sample may be carry-over from other donors' samples. The CDR3 coding sequence is TGTGCCAGCAGCCCCAAACGAACTCAATACAGGGGCGCTAGCGGGAGTCGGTTGAATGAGCAGTTCTTC. It codes for CASSPKRTQYRGASGSRLNEQFF.